These T cell receptor beta chains were read from a single sample in a study of molecular identifiers for immune sequencing clone quantification. TCRdb re-called the PCR reads with MiXCR, one entry per CDR3 protein. The table includes 88,000 or so distinct CDR3 sequences, roughly 21% detected once. The sample taken for sequencing was naive CD8+ T cells from blood, with Jurkat cell RNA spiked in. The receptor source for this set is a human donor in good health. Some libraries in this study had Jurkat cell RNA spiked in. Each CDR3 is given with its conserved first and last residue. Fields, in order: D gene, CDR3 length, J gene, V gene, clone size, CDR3 protein, CDR3 DNA. The D gene is left open where the match is weak. Clone size is stated in some rows and not others, as once, few, many or a class when expanded.

d_call: TRBD2
cdr3_length: 13
j_call: TRBJ2-7
v_call: TRBV20-1
clone_size: -
cdr3_aa: CSASGLAVYEQYF
cdr3_nt: TGCAGTGCGTCGGGACTAGCGGTTTACGAGCAGTACTTC

d_call: -
cdr3_length: 13
j_call: TRBJ2-2
v_call: TRBV30
clone_size: -
cdr3_aa: CAWSASNSGELFF
cdr3_nt: TGTGCCTGGAGTGCTTCGAACTCCGGGGAGCTGTTTTTT

d_call: TRBD1
cdr3_length: 17
j_call: TRBJ2-3
v_call: TRBV9
clone_size: many
cdr3_aa: CASSVVGTGATSDTQYF
cdr3_nt: TGTGCCAGCAGCGTTGTGGGGACAGGGGCCACCTCAGATACGCAGTATTTT

d_call: -
cdr3_length: 15
j_call: TRBJ2-3
v_call: TRBV29-1
clone_size: few
cdr3_aa: CSVERHGRDSDTQYF
cdr3_nt: TGCAGCGTTGAGCGTCATGGCAGAGATTCAGATACGCAGTATTTT

d_call: TRBD2
cdr3_length: 15
j_call: TRBJ2-7
v_call: TRBV5-5
clone_size: many
cdr3_aa: CASSFIGTTVYEQYF
cdr3_nt: TGTGCCAGCAGCTTTATAGGGACTACTGTCTACGAGCAGTACTTC

d_call: -
cdr3_length: 14
j_call: TRBJ2-5
v_call: TRBV6-5
clone_size: many
cdr3_aa: CASSYSAGAETQYF
cdr3_nt: TGTGCCAGCAGTTACTCCGCAGGGGCGGAGACCCAGTACTTC

d_call: -
cdr3_length: 12
j_call: TRBJ2-3
v_call: TRBV6-2/TRBV6-3
clone_size: many
cdr3_aa: CASSLMTGTQYF
cdr3_nt: TGTGCCAGCAGTTTGATGACGGGCACGCAGTATTTT

d_call: TRBD1
cdr3_length: 16
j_call: TRBJ1-1
v_call: TRBV7-9
clone_size: many
cdr3_aa: CASSIPGQGGFTEAFF
cdr3_nt: TGTGCCAGCAGTATCCCCGGCCAAGGGGGCTTCACTGAAGCTTTCTTT

d_call: -
cdr3_length: 13
j_call: TRBJ1-1
v_call: TRBV19
clone_size: many
cdr3_aa: CASSNRMNTEAFF
cdr3_nt: TGTGCCAGTAGTAATCGAATGAACACTGAAGCTTTCTTT

d_call: -
cdr3_length: 15
j_call: TRBJ2-7
v_call: TRBV19
clone_size: -
cdr3_aa: CASTAAAESSYEQYF
cdr3_nt: TGTGCCAGTACCGCCGCCGCGGAAAGCTCCTACGAGCAGTACTTC

d_call: -
cdr3_length: 13
j_call: TRBJ1-1
v_call: TRBV13
clone_size: -
cdr3_aa: CASNFRMNTEAFF
cdr3_nt: TGTGCCAGCAATTTCAGGATGAACACTGAAGCTTTCTTT

d_call: TRBD1
cdr3_length: 18
j_call: TRBJ1-1
v_call: TRBV7-8
clone_size: many
cdr3_aa: CASSPRTGEDYMNTEAFF
cdr3_nt: TGTGCCAGCAGCCCCAGGACAGGGGAAGACTACATGAACACTGAAGCTTTCTTT

d_call: -
cdr3_length: 16
j_call: TRBJ1-1
v_call: TRBV3-1
clone_size: -
cdr3_aa: CASSQTMDRTYTEAFF
cdr3_nt: TGTGCCAGCAGCCAAACTATGGACAGAACTTACACTGAAGCTTTCTTT

d_call: -
cdr3_length: 15
j_call: TRBJ2-7
v_call: TRBV4-3
clone_size: many
cdr3_aa: CASSQGVGVAYEQYF
cdr3_nt: TGCGCCAGCAGCCAAGGCGTGGGAGTTGCCTACGAGCAGTACTTC

d_call: TRBD2
cdr3_length: 15
j_call: TRBJ2-7
v_call: TRBV6-2/TRBV6-3
clone_size: many
cdr3_aa: CASRRIAGRRDEQYF
cdr3_nt: TGTGCCAGCAGGCGCATAGCGGGACGGCGGGACGAGCAGTACTTC

d_call: -
cdr3_length: 14
j_call: TRBJ2-2
v_call: TRBV29-1
clone_size: many
cdr3_aa: CSALPDRNTGELFF
cdr3_nt: TGCAGCGCCCTACCGGACAGGAACACCGGGGAGCTGTTTTTT

d_call: -
cdr3_length: 15
j_call: TRBJ2-2
v_call: TRBV4-1
clone_size: -
cdr3_aa: CASSQDTGGTGELVF
cdr3_nt: TGCGCCAGCAGCCAAGACACCGGGGGAACCGGGGAGCTGGTTTTT

d_call: -
cdr3_length: 15
j_call: TRBJ2-1
v_call: TRBV7-9
clone_size: -
cdr3_aa: CASSRQGGSYDEQFF
cdr3_nt: TGTGCCAGCAGCCGTCAGGGGGGGTCCTACGATGAGCAGTTCTTC

d_call: -
cdr3_length: 16
j_call: TRBJ2-3
v_call: TRBV20-1
clone_size: few
cdr3_aa: CSARDSEGTLTDTQYF
cdr3_nt: TGCAGTGCTAGAGATTCGGAGGGTACGCTCACAGATACGCAGTATTTT

d_call: -
cdr3_length: 13
j_call: TRBJ2-2
v_call: TRBV20-1
clone_size: many
cdr3_aa: CSAGTENTGELFF
cdr3_nt: TGCAGTGCAGGAACAGAGAACACCGGGGAGCTGTTTTTT

d_call: -
cdr3_length: 15
j_call: TRBJ2-7
v_call: TRBV30
clone_size: few
cdr3_aa: CAWSPPGMISYEQYF
cdr3_nt: TGTGCCTGGAGTCCCCCGGGGATGATCTCCTACGAGCAGTACTTC

d_call: TRBD2
cdr3_length: 16
j_call: TRBJ2-1
v_call: TRBV7-6
clone_size: many
cdr3_aa: CASSSSWAGGPNEQFF
cdr3_nt: TGTGCCAGCAGCTCCTCCTGGGCGGGGGGGCCGAATGAGCAGTTCTTC

d_call: -
cdr3_length: 16
j_call: TRBJ2-3
v_call: TRBV7-9
clone_size: many
cdr3_aa: CASRRAGSKQADTQYF
cdr3_nt: TGTGCCAGCAGGAGAGCCGGATCTAAGCAGGCAGATACGCAGTATTTT

d_call: -
cdr3_length: 14
j_call: TRBJ2-3
v_call: TRBV20-1
clone_size: many
cdr3_aa: CSARESSPRVAQYF
cdr3_nt: TGCAGTGCTAGAGAGTCCTCCCCCAGGGTTGCGCAGTATTTT

d_call: -
cdr3_length: 14
j_call: TRBJ2-7
v_call: TRBV4-3
clone_size: many
cdr3_aa: CASSQGGDYYEQYF
cdr3_nt: TGCGCCAGCAGCCAAGGGGGAGACTACTACGAGCAGTACTTC

d_call: TRBD1
cdr3_length: 15
j_call: TRBJ2-7
v_call: TRBV15
clone_size: -
cdr3_aa: CATSRDRTGLYEQYF
cdr3_nt: TGTGCCACCAGCAGAGACAGGACAGGGCTGTACGAGCAGTACTTC

d_call: -
cdr3_length: 16
j_call: TRBJ1-5
v_call: TRBV4-1
clone_size: many
cdr3_aa: CASSQVYAHSNQPQHF
cdr3_nt: TGCGCCAGCAGCCAAGTGTACGCCCATAGCAATCAGCCCCAGCATTTT

d_call: -
cdr3_length: 14
j_call: TRBJ1-5
v_call: TRBV6-2/TRBV6-3
clone_size: -
cdr3_aa: CASSYRPANQPQHF
cdr3_nt: TGTGCCAGCAGTTACAGGCCAGCGAATCAGCCCCAGCATTTT

d_call: TRBD1
cdr3_length: 15
j_call: TRBJ1-5
v_call: TRBV5-5
clone_size: many
cdr3_aa: CASSTLGQGNQPQHF
cdr3_nt: TGTGCCAGCAGCACCCTGGGACAGGGGAATCAGCCCCAGCATTTT

d_call: -
cdr3_length: 16
j_call: TRBJ2-3
v_call: TRBV2
clone_size: many
cdr3_aa: CASSEARQVSTDTQYF
cdr3_nt: TGTGCCAGCAGTGAAGCGCGGCAGGTTAGCACAGATACGCAGTATTTT

d_call: -
cdr3_length: 15
j_call: TRBJ2-7
v_call: TRBV4-1
clone_size: many
cdr3_aa: CASSVTGSSSYEQYF
cdr3_nt: TGCGCCAGCAGCGTCACAGGTTCGAGCTCCTACGAGCAGTACTTC

d_call: TRBD1
cdr3_length: 15
j_call: TRBJ1-6
v_call: TRBV27
clone_size: -
cdr3_aa: CASSPHRGTGSPLHF
cdr3_nt: TGTGCCAGCAGTCCCCACAGGGGTACAGGTTCACCCCTCCACTTT

d_call: -
cdr3_length: 13
j_call: TRBJ2-5
v_call: TRBV30
clone_size: many
cdr3_aa: CAWSRAVKETQYF
cdr3_nt: TGTGCCTGGAGTAGGGCAGTAAAAGAGACCCAGTACTTC

d_call: -
cdr3_length: 15
j_call: TRBJ2-7
v_call: TRBV27
clone_size: few
cdr3_aa: CASSFGAGETYEQYF
cdr3_nt: TGTGCCAGCAGTTTTGGGGCAGGGGAAACCTACGAGCAGTACTTC

d_call: -
cdr3_length: 16
j_call: TRBJ2-7
v_call: TRBV3-1
clone_size: many
cdr3_aa: CASSPQFPEADYEQYF
cdr3_nt: TGTGCCAGCAGCCCCCAGTTCCCCGAAGCGGACTACGAGCAGTACTTC

d_call: -
cdr3_length: 15
j_call: TRBJ1-5
v_call: TRBV19
clone_size: -
cdr3_aa: CASSETGNSNQPQHF
cdr3_nt: TGTGCCAGCTCCGAGACCGGTAATAGCAATCAGCCCCAGCATTTT

d_call: TRBD1
cdr3_length: 16
j_call: TRBJ2-7
v_call: TRBV4-1
clone_size: -
cdr3_aa: CVSSHGSGTGYYEQYF
cdr3_nt: TGCGTCAGCAGCCATGGTTCCGGGACAGGGTACTACGAGCAGTACTTC

d_call: TRBD1
cdr3_length: 15
j_call: TRBJ1-2
v_call: TRBV7-9
clone_size: many
cdr3_aa: CASSTGQGAQYGYTF
cdr3_nt: TGTGCCAGCAGTACGGGACAGGGGGCGCAGTATGGCTACACCTTC

d_call: -
cdr3_length: 15
j_call: TRBJ2-7
v_call: TRBV11-2
clone_size: many
cdr3_aa: CASSLVSGAGDEQYF
cdr3_nt: TGTGCCAGCAGCTTAGTTTCAGGAGCCGGTGACGAGCAGTACTTC

d_call: -
cdr3_length: 9
j_call: TRBJ2-7
v_call: TRBV30
clone_size: -
cdr3_aa: CALRGWQYF
cdr3_nt: TGTGCCCTCCGGGGCTGGCAGTACTTC

d_call: -
cdr3_length: 15
j_call: TRBJ2-7
v_call: TRBV7-9
clone_size: many
cdr3_aa: CASSSQDSLSYEQYF
cdr3_nt: TGTGCCAGCAGCTCGCAGGATAGCCTCTCCTACGAGCAGTACTTC

d_call: TRBD1
cdr3_length: 14
j_call: TRBJ1-2
v_call: TRBV5-6
clone_size: many
cdr3_aa: CASSFWDSPFIYTF
cdr3_nt: TGTGCCAGCAGTTTTTGGGACAGCCCCTTTATCTACACCTTC

d_call: TRBD1
cdr3_length: 18
j_call: TRBJ2-3
v_call: TRBV5-1
clone_size: -
cdr3_aa: CASSRTGLFAGNTDTQYF
cdr3_nt: TGCGCCAGCAGTCGGACAGGGCTCTTCGCGGGAAACACAGATACGCAGTATTTT

d_call: TRBD1
cdr3_length: 12
j_call: TRBJ1-1
v_call: TRBV7-8
clone_size: once
cdr3_aa: CASSQQGTEVFF
cdr3_nt: TGTGCAAGCAGCCAACAGGGGACAGAAGTCTTCTTT